This TCR beta chain was obtained from a study of untreated major depressive disorder (dated by TCRdb to the late 2010s). Background for the entire study: In this cross-sectional case-control comparison, antidepressant-free major depressive disorder patients and individually matched non-depressed controls were compared on T cell phenotype and TCR repertoire. Differences in Vbeta 5.1, Vbeta 11 and Vbeta 22 usage observed by flow cytometry in the whole cohort were followed up by sequencing.

For sex, age, current smoking status and body mass index, every depressed patient had a pairwise-matched non-depressed control. Every participant in the study was of European descent. Patients had a DSM-IV diagnosis of major depressive disorder with a Hamilton Rating Scale for Depression score of at least 18. No psychiatric medication, including antidepressants, had been taken by patients for at least 8 weeks before enrollment. Depression severity among patients ranged from moderate to severe. Major medical conditions, Axis I/II comorbidities, regular medication or illicit drug use, and drinking over 100 g alcohol weekly were applied as exclusion criteria for all participants. From each participant, roughly 32 ml of peripheral blood was collected into EDTA tubes. Thawed PBMCs underwent magnetic negative selection with the BD IMag Human CD4 T Lymphocyte Enrichment Set to purify CD4+ T cells. Flow cytometry confirmed that the CD4+ enrichment method typically gave about 95% purity. A subgroup of roughly 5 case-control pairs, selected blind to chemokine receptor expression and flow-cytometric repertoire skewing results, was subjected to TCRbeta sequencing. All blood samples were collected in the morning at 8:00 a.m., and PBMCs were isolated by Ficoll-Hypaque gradient centrifugation. Until being assayed, PBMCs were kept in liquid nitrogen after cryopreservation by gradual cooling to -80 degrees C.

Results and caveats for the whole study, not just this receptor: In every sequenced subject, all of the top five TRBV05-01 clones were private clones. Higher TRBV05-01 (Vbeta 5.1) usage among CD4+ T cells of depressed patients compared with controls was confirmed by sequencing, with p = 0.040 in a one-tailed test. In the sequencing data, TRBV25-01 and TRBV02-01 usage matched the flow-cytometry pattern without reaching statistical significance. A comparatively small study sample was produced by the strict matching and exclusion criteria, and the generalizability of findings was thereby limited. For the sequencing comparisons, one-tailed planned tests were applied to only three Vbeta families that had been selected in advance.

The Qiagen DNeasy Blood and Tissue Kit was used to extract total genomic DNA from purified CD4+ T cells. Amplification and sequencing of the TCRbeta CDR3 region, as defined according to IMGT, were carried out with immunoSEQ immunosequencing protocols. The study's own analysis went as follows. Preprocessing of raw sequence data for PCR and sequencing error correction was performed by the immunoSEQ service. The sequence data were imported into the immunoSEQ Analyzer and were further analyzed using VDJtools v1.0.7. The paired Wilcoxon signed-rank test was used to test for differences between patients and controls. TCRdb limited this immuneACCESS table to in-frame rearrangements with V and J called. A share of clones is missing; checked studies link under half to unresolved V genes, and the rest is unexplained. V and J calls and clone size are as listed in that table; D and trimming were resolved from the DNA. The sample yields under 25,000 clones; more than 90% were counted once. 0.6% of the sample goes to the ten largest clones.

V gives up 4 bases and J gives up 4 bases, and the segment between their germline ends measures 23 bases. Spanning cysteine to phenylalanine, the CDR3 consists of 17 amino acids. The kept DNA is CDR3 alone, 51 bases in frame from the first base. The CDR1 and CDR2 encoded by the germline V gene (reference sequence) are GTSNPN and SVGIG. Of note for this clone: Its antigen is not yet known. The input lacks base qualities; no much larger clone sits a single base away.

The sequenced sample consisted of CD4+ T cells from PBMCs. Recombination joined TRBV30 with TRBJ1-5; the D gene cannot be resolved reliably. This sequence originates from a woman in her forties with major depressive disorder. The CDR3: CAWNDRKTSSQNQPQHF. The DNA is TGTGCCTGGAACGATAGGAAGACGTCGTCACAGAATCAGCCCCAGCATTTT.